This entry concerns a single T cell receptor beta chain. Between the trimmed V and J ends, which lost 3 bases and 4 bases, there was a span of 12 bases. This CDR3 spans 14 amino acids. Germline V gene sequence: CDR1 MGHRA, CDR2 YSYEKL. Clones were read by immunoSEQ multiplex PCR, and TCRdb kept only the in-frame ones, dropping some. Seen here are nearly 750,000 clones, over 60% observed once, and the top ten hold over 1.5%. These data belong to a study of shared clonotypes between healthy human individuals. V usage is TRBV4-1 and J usage is TRBJ1-2, with a weak D call TRBD1 (5 bases). The TCR was taken from a woman in her thirties in good health. The specimen was memory CD4+ T cells sorted from blood. Subset in this sample: CD45RA-negative fraction. CDR3 sequence reads: CASSHTDRPYGYTF. The CDR3 DNA reads as TGCGCCAGCAGCCACACCGACAGACCCTATGGCTACACCTTC.